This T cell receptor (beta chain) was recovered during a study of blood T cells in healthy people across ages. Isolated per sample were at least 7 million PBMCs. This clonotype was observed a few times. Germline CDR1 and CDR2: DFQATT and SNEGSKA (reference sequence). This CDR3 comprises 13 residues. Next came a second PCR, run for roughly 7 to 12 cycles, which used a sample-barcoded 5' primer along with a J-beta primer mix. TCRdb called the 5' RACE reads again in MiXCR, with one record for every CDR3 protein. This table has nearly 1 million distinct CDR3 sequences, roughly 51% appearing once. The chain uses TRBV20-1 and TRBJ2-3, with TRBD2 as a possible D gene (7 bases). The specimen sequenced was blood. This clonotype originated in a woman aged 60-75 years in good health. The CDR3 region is CKWGGAMKDTQYF. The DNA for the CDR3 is TGCAAATGGGGGGGCGCAATGAAGGATACGCAGTATTTT.